Below, one T cell receptor beta chain is given with its context. Its antigen remains unknown. The data were taken from a study of cytomegalovirus exposure and HLA in healthy donors. The CDR3 has 18 residues. The trim removed 1 base at V and 0 bases at J, leaving 9 bases unmatched. Germline loops: CDR1 SGHAT, CDR2 FQNNGV. Sequencing used immunoSEQ multiplex PCR; TCRdb keeps in-frame clones, though not all of them. The sample holds 150,000 to 200,000 clones, roughly nine tenths seen once. Findings and caveats of the study: TCR sequences were mostly rare, though some public TCRs occurred in many donors. The study flagged fewer than 200 TCR beta chains as cytomegalovirus-associated. In vitro data verified three CMV-associated chains as specific for CMV antigens.

This chain uses TRBV11-2 with TRBJ2-1; 7 bases map to TRBD2. The origin of this receptor is a woman younger than 30 in good health and CMV-seropositive. Material for sequencing was PBMCs. The CDR3 loop is CASSLALSGASSYNEQFF. CDR3 nucleotides: TGTGCCAGCAGCTTAGCCCTAAGCGGGGCTAGCTCCTACAATGAGCAGTTCTTC. Filled out from reference TRBV11-2 and TRBJ2-1, the complete variable domain reads EAGVAQSPRYKIIEKRQSVAFWCNPISGHATLYWYQQILGQGPKLLIQFQNNGVVDDSQLPKDRFSAERLKGVDSTLKIQPAKLEDSAVYLCASSLALSGASSYNEQFFGPGTRLTVL.